These T cell receptor beta chains were read from a single sample in a study of siplizumab effects on memory and regulatory T cells. The method was immunoSEQ multiplex PCR; TCRdb's version includes in-frame clones alone and lacks a portion of them. The repertoire holds about 100,000 clones, with roughly 94% as singletons. The specimen was non-Treg CD4+ T cells sorted from blood. Every receptor here comes from a human donor in good health. The CDR3 runs from the conserved cysteine through the conserved F or W. The D gene is left open where the match is weak. Clone size appears in some rows only: once, few, many, or a class for an expanded clone.

abundance	j_gene	d_gene	v_gene	CDR3aa	CDR3nt
NA	TRBJ2-3	TRBD1	TRBV18	CASSPQISTGQGSADTQYF	TGTGCCAGCTCACCTCAAATCTCCACGGGACAGGGTTCAGCAGATACGCAGTATTTT
NA	TRBJ1-1	TRBD1	TRBV28	CASTRDRAATEAFF	TGTGCCAGCACAAGGGACAGGGCGGCCACTGAAGCTTTCTTT
NA	TRBJ2-1	TRBD1	TRBV30	CAWRTGGGNEQFF	TGTGCCTGGAGGACAGGGGGTGGGAATGAGCAGTTCTTC
NA	TRBJ2-5	NA	TRBV11-2	CASSQDSAELRTQYF	TGTGCCAGCAGCCAAGACTCTGCCGAATTGCGGACCCAGTACTTC
NA	TRBJ2-2	NA	TRBV11-2	CASSTRGYNSNTGELFF	TGTGCCAGCAGCACAAGGGGCTACAACTCGAACACCGGGGAGCTGTTTTTT
NA	TRBJ1-2	TRBD1	TRBV7-9	CASSPRGQGNYGYTF	TGTGCCAGCAGCCCAAGGGGACAGGGAAACTATGGCTACACCTTC
NA	TRBJ2-7	TRBD1	TRBV5-5	CASSLEGQGAAEQYF	TGTGCCAGCAGCTTGGAGGGACAGGGGGCGGCGGAGCAGTACTTC
NA	TRBJ1-2	NA	TRBV11-2	CASRKMAPNYGYTF	TGTGCCAGCAGAAAAATGGCACCCAACTATGGCTACACCTTC
once	TRBJ1-4	NA	TRBV4-1	CASSQKNEKLFF	TGCGCCAGCAGCCAAAAAAATGAAAAACTGTTTTTT
NA	TRBJ1-2	NA	TRBV30	CAWSVQSWGGRGYTF	TGTGCCTGGAGTGTACAGTCTTGGGGGGGCCGGGGCTACACCTTC
NA	TRBJ1-1	NA	TRBV28	CATLYTEAFF	TGTGCCACCCTCTACACTGAAGCTTTCTTT
NA	TRBJ2-5	NA	TRBV7-3	CASSLMAQETQYF	TGTGCCAGCAGCTTAATGGCTCAAGAGACCCAGTACTTC
NA	TRBJ2-7	NA	TRBV27	CASSFGRVPTYEQYF	TGTGCCAGCAGTTTCGGTCGGGTACCCACCTACGAGCAGTACTTC
NA	TRBJ2-2	NA	TRBV7-3	CASSFSGTGNTGELFF	TGTGCCAGCAGCTTCTCCGGGACTGGGAACACCGGGGAGCTGTTTTTT
NA	TRBJ1-3	NA	TRBV30	CAWRSGNTIYF	TGTGCCTGGAGGTCGGGAAACACCATATATTTT
NA	TRBJ2-2	NA	TRBV20-1	CSAYHTGELFF	TGCAGTGCTTATCACACCGGGGAGCTGTTTTTT
NA	TRBJ2-2	NA	TRBV5-1	CASSLEGPGTGELFF	TGCGCCAGCAGCTTGGAGGGACCGGGCACCGGGGAGCTGTTTTTT
NA	TRBJ2-6	TRBD2	TRBV19	CASSQGTSGRRSGANVLTF	TGTGCCAGTAGCCAAGGGACTAGCGGGAGACGCTCTGGGGCCAACGTCCTGACTTTC
NA	TRBJ2-5	TRBD1	TRBV11-2	CASSSGQGGETQYF	TGTGCCAGCAGTTCCGGACAGGGGGGAGAGACCCAGTACTTC
NA	TRBJ1-2	NA	TRBV25-1	CASSEYSRGDLGYTF	TGTGCCAGCAGTGAATATTCCCGTGGGGACCTTGGCTACACCTTC
NA	TRBJ2-3	TRBD1	TRBV29-1	CSVGQDFTDTQYF	TGCAGCGTCGGACAGGACTTCACAGATACGCAGTATTTT
NA	TRBJ2-1	TRBD2	TRBV7-9	CASSLHGTSGSRYEQFF	TGTGCCAGCAGCTTGCATGGGACTAGCGGGAGCCGCTATGAGCAGTTCTTC